This T cell receptor beta chain came from a study of blood T cell repertoires in COVID-19. Turning to the study itself: COVID-19 samples, acute and convalescent, were from the United States, Italy and Spain. T cells, B-cell-depleted T cells, or PBMCs provided the cDNA or gDNA that served as material.

The sample holds one count of this clone. Measured with immunoSEQ multiplex PCR; TCRdb has only the in-frame clones, and not every one. The table includes 400,000 to 450,000 clones, about 87% detected once. Seattle patient enrollment occurred during active infection, with longitudinal follow-up thereafter. This CDR3 spans 13 amino acids. Germline loops: CDR1 SGDLS, CDR2 YYNGEE. V shed 2 bases and J shed 1 base, with 5 bases lying between them. The receptor's source is a man aged 18 to 29 with COVID-19, enrolled during active disease. The V gene is TRBV9, the J gene TRBJ2-3, with D unresolved. Material: peripheral blood. DNA for the CDR3: TGTGCCAGCAGCGTCGTCGGCACAGATACGCAGTATTTT. It yields the protein CASSVVGTDTQYF.